The 17 T cell receptor beta chains below come from one sample, sequenced in a study of shared clonotypes between healthy human individuals. Generated by immunoSEQ multiplex PCR, the TCRdb table keeps only in-frame clones and is missing some. The sample contains roughly 2,000,000 clones, 93% of which appear only once. Naive-designated CD8 cells lacked CD45RO, were positively enriched for CCR7, and omitted terminally differentiated effector memory CD45RA+ cells. Sequencing was carried out using naive CD8+ T cells from PBMCs. The receptors stem from a man younger than 35 in good health. Some clones in this sample may be carry-over from other donors' samples.

The chain is built from TRBV7-9 and TRBJ2-1; D is perhaps TRBD1 or TRBD2 (5 bases each). Germline CDR1 is SEHNR and CDR2 is FQNEAQ (reference sequence). This CDR3 spans 15 amino acids. Between the trimmed V and J ends, which lost 1 base and 3 bases, there was a span of 10 bases. CDR3 bases: TGTGCCAGCAGCTTAGGGGGACGGAACTACAATGAGCAGTTCTTC. Translation gives CASSLGGRNYNEQFF. The variable domain in full, with the rest retrieved from reference TRBV7-9 and TRBJ2-1, is DTGVSQNPRHKITKRGQNVTFRCDPISEHNRLYWYRQTLGQGPEFLTYFQNEAQLEKSRLLSDRFSAERPKGSFSTLEIQRTEQGDSAMYLCASSLGGRNYNEQFFGPGTRLTVL.

As for this clone: Other DNA variants within this sample encode the same CDR3. J is TRBJ2-2 and V is TRBV9, with D possibly being TRBD1 or TRBD2 (5 bases each). The CDR3 is made up of 13 amino acids. In germline, CDR1 is SGDLS, CDR2 YYNGEE. V dropped 3 bases and J dropped 6 bases, with 9 bases sitting between them. CDR3 nucleotide sequence: TGTGCCAGCAGCGCTCGAGGGGCCGGGGAGCTGTTTTTT. Translating it yields CASSARGAGELFF.

The rearrangement joins TRBV7-8 to TRBJ2-7, with 11 positions matching TRBD1. Germline CDR1 and CDR2: SGHVS and FQNEAQ. The CDR3 extends over 13 amino acids. Trimming took 6 bases from V and 2 from J; bases not matched to a gene: 0. CDR3 sequence: CASRGQGAYEQYF. The CDR3, as DNA: TGTGCCAGCAGGGGACAGGGGGCCTACGAGCAGTACTTC. Full variable domain (rest looked up from reference TRBV7-8 and TRBJ2-7): GAGVSQSPRYKVAKRGQDVALRCDPISGHVSLFWYQQALGQGPEFLTYFQNEAQLDKSGLPSDRFFAERPEGSVSTLKIQRTQQEDSAVYLCASRGQGAYEQYFGPGTRLTVT.

With respect to this clone: Other nucleotide sequences from this sample produce the same CDR3. The rearrangement uses TRBV5-1 and TRBJ2-7, with D possibly TRBD2 on 6 matching bases. The germline V gene encodes CDR1 SGHRS and CDR2 YFSETQ. The CDR3 loop spans 14 amino acids. Trimming stripped 1 base from V and 0 bases from J, with 8 bases between. The DNA of the CDR3 is TGCGCCAGCAGCTTGCACGGGAGCTCCTACGAGCAGTACTTC. Residues: CASSLHGSSYEQYF.

This chain links TRBV5-1 with TRBJ2-1, with D possibly TRBD2 on 6 matching bases. The CDR3 is 16 amino acids. V was clipped by 2 bases and J by 4 bases, with 16 bases between them. Germline values: CDR1 SGHRS, CDR2 YFSETQ. CDR3 bases: TGCGCCAGCAGCTTAAACCGGGACTCTGCGTACAATGAGCAGTTCTTC. This encodes CASSLNRDSAYNEQFF.

This chain uses TRBV29-1 with TRBJ1-2, with D possibly being TRBD1 (5 bases). The CDR3 has 15 amino acids. Trimming cost V 4 bases and J 4 bases, with 19 bases left between them. Looked up from germline, CDR1 is SQVTM and CDR2 is ANQGSEA. CDR3 sequence (DNA): TGCAGCGTTGTGCCGTGGGGGGAACCTACCTATGGCTACACCTTC. Protein product: CSVVPWGEPTYGYTF.

In this sample, this clone turned up once. In the same sample, other DNA sequences code for this CDR3. The chain links TRBV9 to TRBJ2-7; 10 nucleotides agree with TRBD1. The CDR3 has 13 amino acids. Looked up from germline, CDR1 is SGDLS and CDR2 is YYNGEE. The V segment lost 4 bases and the J segment 6 bases; nucleotides outside the gene matches: 4. The CDR3 sequence: CASSLGQGGEQYF. In DNA form, the CDR3 reads TGTGCCAGCAGCCTAGGACAGGGGGGCGAGCAGTACTTC.

This chain links TRBV18 with TRBJ1-1, with TRBD1 identical over 7 bases. The length of the CDR3 is 16 residues. Germline-derived CDR1 and CDR2 are KGHSH and LQKENI. With V trimmed by 3 bases and J by 0 bases, 7 bases remained unmatched. As DNA, the CDR3 is TGTGCCAGCTCACCCCTCAGAGGGGGCATGAACACTGAAGCTTTCTTT. Residues: CASSPLRGGMNTEAFF. Filled out from reference TRBV18 and TRBJ1-1, the complete variable domain reads NAGVMQNPRHLVRRRGQEARLRCSPMKGHSHVYWYRQLPEEGLKFMVYLQKENIIDESGMPKERFSAEFPKEGPSILRIQQVVRGDSAAYFCASSPLRGGMNTEAFFGQGTRLTVV.

The V call is TRBV4-2, the J call TRBJ1-5; 11 positions match TRBD1. The CDR3 has 16 residues. With V trimmed by 4 bases and J by 3 bases, 5 bases remained unmatched. Germline lookup yields CDR1 LGHNA and CDR2 YNFKEQ. CDR3 sequence reads: CASSRGQGDVNQPQHF. The CDR3 nucleotides are TGTGCCAGCAGCCGGGGACAGGGGGATGTCAATCAGCCCCAGCATTTT.

V and J are TRBV7-8 and TRBJ2-1; 9 bases align to TRBD2. The V segment lost 5 bases and the J segment 5 bases; nucleotides outside the gene matches: 19. CDR1 is SGHVS, CDR2 FQNEAQ, per germline. The CDR3 runs 19 residues. CDR3 in amino acids: CASSAVGSGRFRVNNEQFF. The CDR3 bases are TGTGCCAGCAGCGCAGTCGGTAGCGGGAGATTTAGGGTCAACAATGAGCAGTTCTTC.

Concerning this clone: This same CDR3 is encoded by further DNA sequences in the sample. The chain employs TRBV6-6 and TRBJ1-1; D is undetermined. Trimming took 0 bases from V and 5 from J, leaving 7 bases between them. Germline V gene sequence: CDR1 MNHNY, CDR2 SVGAGI (reference sequence). The CDR3 consists of 13 residues. The CDR3, as DNA: TGTGCCAGCAGTTACTCGCGGGTTACTGAAGCTTTCTTT. Translation gives CASSYSRVTEAFF.

This chain connects TRBV4-1 to TRBJ2-3; D unresolved. V lost 4 bases and J 4 bases, leaving 24 bases between the germline ends. CDR3 length equals 18 residues. Germline V gene lookup returns CDR1 MGHRA and CDR2 YSYEKL. This CDR3 reads CASSPAQRVAVPPDTQYF. For the CDR3, the DNA is TGCGCCAGCAGCCCCGCCCAGCGAGTGGCGGTTCCCCCAGATACGCAGTATTTT.

This chain uses TRBV9 with TRBJ2-3, with 7 positions matching TRBD2. The CDR3 has 15 residues. Trimming took 4 bases from V and 4 from J; bases not matched to a gene: 9. Germline V gene data show CDR1 as SGDLS and CDR2 as YYNGEE. The CDR3 region is CASSLSGTVADTQYF. The CDR3 nucleotides are TGTGCCAGCAGCTTGAGCGGGACTGTCGCAGATACGCAGTATTTT.

The chain is built from TRBV11-2 and TRBJ2-1, with D uncertain. The CDR3 is made up of 16 amino acids. The V and J ends lost 5 bases and 0 bases respectively, with 14 bases between them. Germline-derived CDR1 and CDR2 are SGHAT and FQNNGV. The CDR3 region has the DNA TGTGCCAGCAGCCCCGCCCCTGTAAGCTCCTACAATGAGCAGTTCTTC. Protein sequence: CASSPAPVSSYNEQFF.

J is TRBJ2-7 and V is TRBV7-8; TRBD1 agrees at 8 bases. J gave up 4 bases and V 3 bases, and 8 bases lay outside the gene matches. The CDR3 sequence is 15 residues long. Germline assignment: CDR1 SGHVS and CDR2 FQNEAQ. The CDR3 DNA sequence: TGTGCCAGCAGCTTCAGCCGGGACAGGACGTACGAGCAGTACTTC. This gives the protein CASSFSRDRTYEQYF.

As for this clone: Other DNA sequences in this specimen translate into the identical CDR3. This chain joins TRBV5-1 and TRBJ2-3, with D tentatively TRBD1 (7 bases). V was pared by 0 bases and J by 6 bases, with 8 bases between. The CDR3 length is 13 residues. Germline CDR1 reads SGHRS; CDR2 reads YFSETQ. The CDR3 reads CASSLAGGDTQYF. For the CDR3, the DNA is TGCGCCAGCAGCTTGGCAGGGGGGGATACGCAGTATTTT.

The chain carries TRBV6-1 and TRBJ2-6; no clear D gene. CDR3 length: 13 residues. Trimming stripped 6 bases from V and 4 bases from J, with 7 bases between. The germline gives CDR1 MNHNS, CDR2 SASEGT. Here the CDR3 DNA reads TGTGCCAGCAGGGAGTGGGGGGCCAACGTCCTGACTTTC. Translation: CASREWGANVLTF.